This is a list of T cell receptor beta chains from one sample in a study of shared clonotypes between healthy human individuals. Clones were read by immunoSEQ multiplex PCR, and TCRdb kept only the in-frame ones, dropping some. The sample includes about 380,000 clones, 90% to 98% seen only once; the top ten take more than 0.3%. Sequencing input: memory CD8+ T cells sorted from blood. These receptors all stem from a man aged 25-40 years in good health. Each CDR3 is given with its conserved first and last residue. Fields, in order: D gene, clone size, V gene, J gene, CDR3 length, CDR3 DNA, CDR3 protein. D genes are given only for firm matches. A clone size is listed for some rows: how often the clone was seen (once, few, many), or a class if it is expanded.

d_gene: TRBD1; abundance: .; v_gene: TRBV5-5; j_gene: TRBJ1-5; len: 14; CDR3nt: TGTGCCAGCAGATCCGGGACAGCCTTAGGGCCCCAGCATTTT; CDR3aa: CASRSGTALGPQHF
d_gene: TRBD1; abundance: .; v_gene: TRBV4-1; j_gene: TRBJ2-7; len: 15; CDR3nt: TGCGCCAGCAGCCAAGAGGACAGGGTGACCTACGAGCAGTACTTC; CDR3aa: CASSQEDRVTYEQYF
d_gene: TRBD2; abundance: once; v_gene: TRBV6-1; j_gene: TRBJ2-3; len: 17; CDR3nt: TGTGCCAGCAGTGGGACTAGCGGGAGGGCCTTCACAGATACGCAGTATTTT; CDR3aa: CASSGTSGRAFTDTQYF
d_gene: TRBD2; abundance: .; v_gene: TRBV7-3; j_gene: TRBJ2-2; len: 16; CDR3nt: TGTGCCAGCAGCGCCGGGACTAGCGTAAACACCGGGGAGCTGTTTTTT; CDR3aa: CASSAGTSVNTGELFF
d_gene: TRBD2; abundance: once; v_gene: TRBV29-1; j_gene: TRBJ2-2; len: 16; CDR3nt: TGCAGCGTTGGCCTTTCGTCGCGGGAGGGCCCCGGGGAGCTGTTTTTT; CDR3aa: CSVGLSSREGPGELFF
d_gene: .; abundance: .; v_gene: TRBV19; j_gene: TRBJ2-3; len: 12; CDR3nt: TGTGCCAGTAGTATATTCGGAGATACGCAGTATTTT; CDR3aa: CASSIFGDTQYF
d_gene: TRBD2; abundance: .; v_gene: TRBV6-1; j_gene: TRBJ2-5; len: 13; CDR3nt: TGTGCCAGCAGTGGGGGGGGTCAAGAGACCCAGTACTTC; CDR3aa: CASSGGGQETQYF
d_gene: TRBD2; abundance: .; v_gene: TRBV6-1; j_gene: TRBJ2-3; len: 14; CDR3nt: TGTGCCAGCAGGAGCGGGAGTTACACAGATACGCAGTATTTT; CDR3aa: CASRSGSYTDTQYF
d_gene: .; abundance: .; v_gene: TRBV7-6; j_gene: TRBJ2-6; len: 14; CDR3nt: TGTGCCAGCAGCTTAGCGCCCGGGGCCAACGTCCTGACTTTC; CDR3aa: CASSLAPGANVLTF
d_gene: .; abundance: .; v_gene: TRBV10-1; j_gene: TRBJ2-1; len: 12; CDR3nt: TGCGCCAGCAGTGAGTCCCTAGCGGAGCAGTTCTTC; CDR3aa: CASSESLAEQFF
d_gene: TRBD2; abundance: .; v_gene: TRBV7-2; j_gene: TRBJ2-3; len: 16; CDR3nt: TGTGCCAGCAGCCTGCGGACTAGCGGGATCGCAGATACGCAGTATTTT; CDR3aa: CASSLRTSGIADTQYF
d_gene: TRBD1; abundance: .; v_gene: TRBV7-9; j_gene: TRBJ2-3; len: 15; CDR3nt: TGTGCCAGCAGCCGACCGGGACAGGGAACAGATACGCAGTATTTT; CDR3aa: CASSRPGQGTDTQYF
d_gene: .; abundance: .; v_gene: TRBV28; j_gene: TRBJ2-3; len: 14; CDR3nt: TGTGCCAGCAGTTCTGGGGGACCAGTAGATACGCAGTATTTT; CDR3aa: CASSSGGPVDTQYF
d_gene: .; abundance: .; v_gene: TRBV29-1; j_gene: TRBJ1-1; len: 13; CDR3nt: TGCAGCGTTGAAGGAAGAACGAACACTGAAGCTTTCTTT; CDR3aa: CSVEGRTNTEAFF
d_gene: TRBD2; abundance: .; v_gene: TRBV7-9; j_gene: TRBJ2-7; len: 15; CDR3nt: TGTGCCAGCAGCTTGGGGGGACTAGCGGGAAGCGAGCAGTACTTC; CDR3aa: CASSLGGLAGSEQYF
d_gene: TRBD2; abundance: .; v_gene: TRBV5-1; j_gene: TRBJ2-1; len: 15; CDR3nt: TGCGCCAGCAGTCCCTCGAGCGGGAGGGTGGATGAGCAGTTCTTC; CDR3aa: CASSPSSGRVDEQFF
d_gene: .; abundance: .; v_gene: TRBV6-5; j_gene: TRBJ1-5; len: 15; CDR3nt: TGTGCCAGCAGCCCACAGGGTTCAAGTAATCAGCCCCAGCATTTT; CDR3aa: CASSPQGSSNQPQHF
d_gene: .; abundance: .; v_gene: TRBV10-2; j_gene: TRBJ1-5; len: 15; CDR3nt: TGCGCCAGCAGTGAGTCTACCGGGCACGCTCAGCCCCAGCATTTT; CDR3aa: CASSESTGHAQPQHF
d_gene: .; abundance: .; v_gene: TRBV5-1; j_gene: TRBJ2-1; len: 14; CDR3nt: TGCGCCAGCAGCTTTGGGCCAGGGAGAGGTGAGCAGTTCTTC; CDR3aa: CASSFGPGRGEQFF
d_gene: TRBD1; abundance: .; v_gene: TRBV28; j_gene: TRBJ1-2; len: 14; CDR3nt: TGTGCCAGCAGCACACAGGGGGCTGGCTATGGCTACACCTTC; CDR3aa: CASSTQGAGYGYTF
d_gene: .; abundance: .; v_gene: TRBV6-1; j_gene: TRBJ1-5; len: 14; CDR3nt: TGTGCCAGCAGTGCAACAGGGAACAATCAGCCCCAGCATTTT; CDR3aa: CASSATGNNQPQHF
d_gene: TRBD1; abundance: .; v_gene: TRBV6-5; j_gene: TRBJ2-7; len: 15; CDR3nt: TGTGCCAGCAGTTATGTACAGGGGGCCTCCTACGAGCAGTACTTC; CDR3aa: CASSYVQGASYEQYF
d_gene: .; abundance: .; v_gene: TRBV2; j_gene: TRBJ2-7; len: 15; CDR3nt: TGTGCCAGCAGTGAAGAGATAGCGACCCTCTACGAGCAGTACTTC; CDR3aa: CASSEEIATLYEQYF
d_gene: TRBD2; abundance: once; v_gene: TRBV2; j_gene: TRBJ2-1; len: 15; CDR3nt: TGTGCCAGCACCGAGACTAGCGGGGTCTACAATGAGCAGTTCTTC; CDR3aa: CASTETSGVYNEQFF
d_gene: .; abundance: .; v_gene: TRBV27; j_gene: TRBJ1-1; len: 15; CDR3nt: TGTGCCAGCACCCCTGGGGGAGGGGGTAACACTGAAGCTTTCTTT; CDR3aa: CASTPGGGGNTEAFF
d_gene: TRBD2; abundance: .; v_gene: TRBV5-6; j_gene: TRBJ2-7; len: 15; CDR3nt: TGTGCCAGCAGAGTTCTAGCGGGAGTGGACTACGAGCAGTACTTC; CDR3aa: CASRVLAGVDYEQYF
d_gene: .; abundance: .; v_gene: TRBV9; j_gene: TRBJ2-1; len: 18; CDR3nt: TGTGCCAGCAGCGTACGGGGGCTTGTAGCAATCTCCCCCAATGAGCAGTTCTTC; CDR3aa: CASSVRGLVAISPNEQFF
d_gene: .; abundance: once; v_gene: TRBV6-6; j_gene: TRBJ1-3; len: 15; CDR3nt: TGTGCCAGCAGGCTGACGGCCTACTCTGGAAACACCATATATTTT; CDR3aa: CASRLTAYSGNTIYF
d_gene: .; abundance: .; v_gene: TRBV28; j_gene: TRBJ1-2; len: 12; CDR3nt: TGTGCCAGCAGTTTATCTCAGGGTGGCTACACCTTC; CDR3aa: CASSLSQGGYTF
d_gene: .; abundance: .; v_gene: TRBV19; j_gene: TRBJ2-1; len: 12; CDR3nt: TGTGCCAGTGCCCTGGCACCCAGTGAGCAGTTCTTC; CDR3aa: CASALAPSEQFF
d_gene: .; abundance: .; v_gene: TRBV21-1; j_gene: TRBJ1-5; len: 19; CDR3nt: TGTGCCAGCAGCAAAGCTGGGGGCTCAACAGGGGGGAACAATCAGCCCCAGCATTTT; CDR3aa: CASSKAGGSTGGNNQPQHF
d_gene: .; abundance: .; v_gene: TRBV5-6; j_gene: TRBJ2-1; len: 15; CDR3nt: TGTGCCAGCAGCTTGCAGTGGGACGTAGGAGGCCCGGCGTTCTTC; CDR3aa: CASSLQWDVGGPAFF
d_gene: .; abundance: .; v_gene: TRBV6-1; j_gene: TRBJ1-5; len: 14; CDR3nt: TGTGCCAGCAGTGAAAACCCCCTTTTTCAGCCCCAGCATTTT; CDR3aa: CASSENPLFQPQHF
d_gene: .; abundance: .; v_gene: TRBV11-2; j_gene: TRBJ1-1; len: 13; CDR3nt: TGTGCCAGCAGCTTAGTAGGGAACACTGAAGCTTTCTTT; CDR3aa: CASSLVGNTEAFF
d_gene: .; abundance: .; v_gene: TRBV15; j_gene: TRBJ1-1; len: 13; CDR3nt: TGTGCCACCAGCAGGACAGTTCCTAATGAAGCTTTCTTT; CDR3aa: CATSRTVPNEAFF
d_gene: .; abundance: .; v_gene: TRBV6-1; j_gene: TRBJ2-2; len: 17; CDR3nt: TGTGCCAGCAGTGAAACTATTGTTGGTTCGGGTACCGGGGAGCTGTTTTTT; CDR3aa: CASSETIVGSGTGELFF
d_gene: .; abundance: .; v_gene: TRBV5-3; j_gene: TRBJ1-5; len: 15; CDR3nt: TGTGCCAGAAGCTTGGTTTTTGGGGAGCGCCAGCCCCAGCATTTT; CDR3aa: CARSLVFGERQPQHF
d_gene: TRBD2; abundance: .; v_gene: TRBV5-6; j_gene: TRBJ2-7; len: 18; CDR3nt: TGTGCCAGCAGCTTGGTACGGCTAGCGGGACCCCCGGGGTACGAGCAGTACTTC; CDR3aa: CASSLVRLAGPPGYEQYF
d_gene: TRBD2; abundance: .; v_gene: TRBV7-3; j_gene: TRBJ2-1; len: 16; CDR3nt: TGTGCCAGCAGCCCAACTAGCGGGAGCTCCTACAATGAGCAGTTCTTC; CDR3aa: CASSPTSGSSYNEQFF
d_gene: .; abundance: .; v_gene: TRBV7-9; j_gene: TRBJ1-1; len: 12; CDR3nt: TGTGCCAGCAGCTTTTCCAACACTGAAGCTTTCTTT; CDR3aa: CASSFSNTEAFF
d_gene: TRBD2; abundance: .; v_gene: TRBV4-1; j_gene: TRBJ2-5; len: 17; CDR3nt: TGCGCCAGCAGCCGCTTGCGGGGGGGAGGGCCGGAAGAGACCCAGTACTTC; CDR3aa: CASSRLRGGGPEETQYF
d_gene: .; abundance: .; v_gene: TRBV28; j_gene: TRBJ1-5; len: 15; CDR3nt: TGTGCCAGCAGCTTAATGGGGGCTTCGGGACAGCCCCAGCATTTT; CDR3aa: CASSLMGASGQPQHF
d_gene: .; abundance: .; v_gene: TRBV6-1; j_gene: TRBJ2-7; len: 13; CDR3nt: TGTGCCAGCGGGCCGGGACACTCCTACGAGCAGTACTTC; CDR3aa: CASGPGHSYEQYF
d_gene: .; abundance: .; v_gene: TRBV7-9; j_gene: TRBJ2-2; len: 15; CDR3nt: TGTGCCAGCAGCTTAGGAGCAGGCTACACCGGGGAGCTGTTTTTT; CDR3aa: CASSLGAGYTGELFF
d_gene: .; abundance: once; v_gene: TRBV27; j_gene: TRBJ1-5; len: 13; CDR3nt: TGTGCCAGCAGTTTGAAAGCCAATCAGCCCCAGCATTTT; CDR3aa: CASSLKANQPQHF
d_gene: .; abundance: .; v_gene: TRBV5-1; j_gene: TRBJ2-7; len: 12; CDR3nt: TGCGCCAGCAGCGCGGGGAACTACGAGCAGTACTTC; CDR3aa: CASSAGNYEQYF
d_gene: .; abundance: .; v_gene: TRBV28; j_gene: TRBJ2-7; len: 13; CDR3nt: TGTGCCAGCAGTTTAAAGTCACATTACGAGCAGTACTTC; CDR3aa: CASSLKSHYEQYF
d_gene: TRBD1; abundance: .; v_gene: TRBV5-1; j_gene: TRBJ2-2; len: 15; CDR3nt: TGCGCCAGCAGCCTACTGACAGGGATAGCCGGGGAGCTGTTTTTT; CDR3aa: CASSLLTGIAGELFF
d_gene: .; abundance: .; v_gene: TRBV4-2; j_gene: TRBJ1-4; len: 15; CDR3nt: TGTGCCAGCAGCCAAGATGGCAGCGCCAATGAAAAACTGTTTTTT; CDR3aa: CASSQDGSANEKLFF
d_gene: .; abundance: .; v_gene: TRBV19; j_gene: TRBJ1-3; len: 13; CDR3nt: TGTGCCAGTAGAGGGACATCTGGAAACACCATATATTTT; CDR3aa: CASRGTSGNTIYF